This T cell receptor beta chain was sequenced in a study of T-cell memory formation after mild COVID-19. TCRdb passed the 5' RACE reads through MiXCR, listing each CDR3 protein once. This table holds approximately 170,000 distinct CDR3 sequences, under 15% found once. This clonotype was counted a few times. Its antigen is undetermined. Germline V gene lookup returns CDR1 MNHNY and CDR2 SVGAGI (reference sequence). CDR3 length: 16 residues. V shed 6 bases and J shed 0 bases, with 15 bases lying between them. Notes on the study in general: Second-wave clones with a day 37 peak had unconfirmed SARS-CoV-2 specificity. Among contracting clones, CD4+ were mainly CM/EM and CD8+ enriched in EMRA.

The source material was PBMCs or a T cell subset sorted from them (not recorded which). The sequence came from a man between 18 and 35 years old who had mild COVID-19 (a few samples of this study predate the infection). Cell type and time point are not known. The V call is TRBV6-6, the J call TRBJ1-5; a possible D gene is TRBD1 (5 bases). This CDR3 is CASSPRGVDSNQPQHF. In DNA form, the CDR3 reads TGTGCCAGCAGCCCACGGGGGGTGGATAGCAATCAGCCCCAGCATTTT.